The source of this TCR beta chain is a study of Ad26.COV2.S vaccination and SARS-CoV-2 variants. Treatment described: 15 to 20 received Ad26.COV2.S at low or high dose, single or two shots; roughly five received placebo; per-sample allocation not given. Specimen acquisition occurred on day 63 following the initial vaccine or placebo injection. The CDR3 length is 16 residues. The V gene end was trimmed by 1 base and the J gene end by 4 bases; junction bases not matched to a gene: 4. From germline, CDR1 is MNHEY and CDR2 SVGEGT. TCRdb's copy holds only in-frame clones and misses some; the assay was immunoSEQ multiplex PCR. Of about 680,000 clones in the sample, about 90% are singletons; the top ten hold roughly 1.5%.

This chain joins TRBV6-2 or TRBV6-3 and TRBJ1-5, with 10 bases identical to TRBD1. This clonotype was sampled from a person aged 18-60 years who received the Ad26.COV2.S COVID-19 vaccine or a placebo. The sample was peripheral blood, taken in a trial of Ad26.COV2.S vaccine versus placebo. CDR3 protein: CASSYYPDRGNQPQHF. In DNA form, the CDR3 reads TGTGCCAGCAGTTACTACCCGGACAGGGGGAATCAGCCCCAGCATTTT.